This T cell receptor (beta chain) came from a study of T cells in Graves' hyperthyroidism and ophthalmopathy. Study-level results: Stable hyperthyroidism was told apart from ophthalmopathy by a model built on 13 V-J features.

RNA transcripts gave rise to amplified TCR beta CDR3 regions. Carried out on the TCR CDR3, a first-round RT-PCR used the HTBI primer set. TCRdb analysed the multiplex PCR reads with MiXCR anew, one entry per CDR3 protein. The sample contains fewer than 650,000 distinct CDR3 sequences, 14% of which appear only once. Per germline, CDR1 MNHEY and CDR2 SMNVEV (reference sequence). The V end was cut by 5 bases, the J end by 7 bases, with 14 bases between. This CDR3 is 13 amino acids long. This clonotype was counted at least ten times. Its target is not known. This sequence was found in a woman between 18 and 29 years old with Graves' ophthalmopathy. Sample: blood. This sequence joins TRBV27 and TRBJ1-1; D possibly corresponds to TRBD1 (6 bases). The CDR3 region is CASSLNRENEAFF. CDR3 nucleotide sequence: TGTGCCAGCAGTCTTAACAGGGAAAATGAAGCTTTCTTT.